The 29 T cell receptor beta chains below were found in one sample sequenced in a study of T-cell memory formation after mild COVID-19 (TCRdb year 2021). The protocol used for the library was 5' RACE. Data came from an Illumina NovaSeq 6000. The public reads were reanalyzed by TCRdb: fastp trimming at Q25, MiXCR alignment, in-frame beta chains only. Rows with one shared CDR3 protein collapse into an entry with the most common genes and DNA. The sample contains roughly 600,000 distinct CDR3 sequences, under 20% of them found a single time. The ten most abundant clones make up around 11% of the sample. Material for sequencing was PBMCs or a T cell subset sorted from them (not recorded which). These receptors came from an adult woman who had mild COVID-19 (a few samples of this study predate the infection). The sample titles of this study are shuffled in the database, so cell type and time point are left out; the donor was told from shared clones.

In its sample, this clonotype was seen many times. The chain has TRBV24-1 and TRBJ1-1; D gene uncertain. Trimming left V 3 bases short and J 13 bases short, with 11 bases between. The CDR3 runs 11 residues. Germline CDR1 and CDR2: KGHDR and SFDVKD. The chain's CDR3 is CATSDLYRVFF. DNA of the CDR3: TGTGCCACCAGTGATCTCTATAGGGTTTTCTTT.

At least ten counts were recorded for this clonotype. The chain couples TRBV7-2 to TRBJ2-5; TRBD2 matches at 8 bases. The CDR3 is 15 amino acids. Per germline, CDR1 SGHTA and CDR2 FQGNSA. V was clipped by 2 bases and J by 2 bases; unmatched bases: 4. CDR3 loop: CASSLPAGVQETQYF. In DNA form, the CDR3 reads TGTGCCAGCAGCTTACCAGCGGGGGTACAAGAGACCCAGTACTTC.

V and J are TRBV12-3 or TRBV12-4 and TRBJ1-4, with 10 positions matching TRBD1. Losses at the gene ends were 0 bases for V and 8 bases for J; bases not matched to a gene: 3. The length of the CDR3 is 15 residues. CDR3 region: CASSLAGTGDEKLFF. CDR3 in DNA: TGTGCCAGCAGTTTAGCTGGGACAGGGGACGAAAAACTGTTTTTT.

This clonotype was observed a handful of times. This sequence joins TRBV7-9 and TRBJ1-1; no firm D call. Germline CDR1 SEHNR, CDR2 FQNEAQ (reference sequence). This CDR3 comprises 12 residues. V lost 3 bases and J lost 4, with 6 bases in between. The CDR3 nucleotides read TGTGCCAGCAGCTTTACAGTCACTGAAGCTTTCTTT. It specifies CASSFTVTEAFF.

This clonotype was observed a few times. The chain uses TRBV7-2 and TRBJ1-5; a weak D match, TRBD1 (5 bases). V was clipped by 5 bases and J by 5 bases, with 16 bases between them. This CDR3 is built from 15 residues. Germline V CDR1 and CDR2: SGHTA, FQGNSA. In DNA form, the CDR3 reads TGTGCCAGCAGCCCTTGGGACGGGAGATATCAGCCCCAGCATTTT. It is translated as CASSPWDGRYQPQHF.

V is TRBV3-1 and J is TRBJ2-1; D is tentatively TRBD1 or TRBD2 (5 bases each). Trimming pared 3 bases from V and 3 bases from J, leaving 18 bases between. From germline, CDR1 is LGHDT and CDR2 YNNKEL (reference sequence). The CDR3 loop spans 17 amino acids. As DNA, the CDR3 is TGTGCCAGCAGCCAGCTCCCCGGGACCCCTCGCTACAATGAGCAGTTCTTC. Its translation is CASSQLPGTPRYNEQFF.

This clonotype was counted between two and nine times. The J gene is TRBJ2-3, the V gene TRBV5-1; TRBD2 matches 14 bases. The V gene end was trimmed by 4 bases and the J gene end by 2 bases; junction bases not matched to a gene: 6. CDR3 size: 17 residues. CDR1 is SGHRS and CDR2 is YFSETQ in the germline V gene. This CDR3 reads CASSPSGLAGDTDTQYF. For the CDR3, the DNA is TGCGCCAGCAGCCCGTCGGGACTAGCGGGGGACACAGATACGCAGTATTTT.

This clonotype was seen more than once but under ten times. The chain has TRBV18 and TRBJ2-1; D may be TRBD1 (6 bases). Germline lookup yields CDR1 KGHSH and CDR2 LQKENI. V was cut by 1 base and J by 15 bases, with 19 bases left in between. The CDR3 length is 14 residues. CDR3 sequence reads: CASSPQDTGQIRFF. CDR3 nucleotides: TGTGCCAGCTCACCACAAGATACCGGACAGATCAGGTTCTTC.

CDR3 protein: CAWSVSGSGPYEQYF. The CDR3, as DNA: TGTGCCTGGAGTGTTTCCGGTAGCGGGCCCTACGAGCAGTACTTC. The chain combines TRBV30 with TRBJ2-7; 7 positions match TRBD2. V shed 0 bases, J shed 2 bases, and the junction held 7 bases outside the gene matches. CDR1 and CDR2 from the germline V gene are GTSNPN and SVGIG (reference sequence). This CDR3 contains 15 residues.

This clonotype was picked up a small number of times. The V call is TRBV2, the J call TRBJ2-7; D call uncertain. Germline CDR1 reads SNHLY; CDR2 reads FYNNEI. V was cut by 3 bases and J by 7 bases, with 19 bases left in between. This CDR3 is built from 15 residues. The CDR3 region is CASSDLETSAGEQYF. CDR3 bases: TGTGCCAGCAGTGACCTGGAGACCTCGGCTGGAGAGCAGTACTTC.

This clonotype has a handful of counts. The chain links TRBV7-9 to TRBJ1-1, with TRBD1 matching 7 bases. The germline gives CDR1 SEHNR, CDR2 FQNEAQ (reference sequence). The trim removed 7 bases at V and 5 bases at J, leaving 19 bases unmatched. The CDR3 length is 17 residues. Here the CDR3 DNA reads TGTGCCAGCATCGCCCCTCTTACAGGGGCGCGATATACTGAAGCTTTCTTT. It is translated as CASIAPLTGARYTEAFF.

The CDR3 loop reads CASSLIRPLPLETQYF. The DNA for the CDR3 is TGTGCCAGCAGCTTAATCCGCCCTCTACCGCTAGAGACCCAGTACTTC. V and J are TRBV11-3 and TRBJ2-5; no clear D. V dropped 2 bases and J dropped 4 bases, with 17 bases sitting between them. The CDR3 spans 16 residues. CDR1 is SGHNT, CDR2 YENEEA, per germline.

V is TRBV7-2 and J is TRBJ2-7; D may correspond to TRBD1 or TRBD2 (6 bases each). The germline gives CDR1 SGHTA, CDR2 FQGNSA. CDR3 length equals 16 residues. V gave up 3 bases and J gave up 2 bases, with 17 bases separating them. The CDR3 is CASSLSPGGGTYEQYF. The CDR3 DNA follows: TGTGCCAGCAGCTTGTCCCCTGGAGGGGGGACCTACGAGCAGTACTTC.

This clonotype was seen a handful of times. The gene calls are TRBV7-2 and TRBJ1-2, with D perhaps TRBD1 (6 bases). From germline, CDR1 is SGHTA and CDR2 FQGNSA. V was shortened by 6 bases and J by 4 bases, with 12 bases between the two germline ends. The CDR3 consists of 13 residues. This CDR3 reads CASSSGQFYGYTF. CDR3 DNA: TGTGCCAGCAGTTCCGGACAGTTCTATGGCTACACCTTC.

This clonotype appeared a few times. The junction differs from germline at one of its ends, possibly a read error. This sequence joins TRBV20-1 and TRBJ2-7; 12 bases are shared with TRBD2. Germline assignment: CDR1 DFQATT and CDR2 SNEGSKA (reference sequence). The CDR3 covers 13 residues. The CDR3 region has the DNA TGCAGTGCTCGGGGACTAGCGGGTCCTCCGGGGGACTTC. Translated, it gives CSARGLAGPPGDF.

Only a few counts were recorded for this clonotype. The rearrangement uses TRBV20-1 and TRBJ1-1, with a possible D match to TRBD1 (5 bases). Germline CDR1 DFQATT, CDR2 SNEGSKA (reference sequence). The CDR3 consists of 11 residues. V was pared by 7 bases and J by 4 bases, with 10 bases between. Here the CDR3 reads CSVPGVTEAFF. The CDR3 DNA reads TGCAGTGTCCCGGGGGTCACTGAAGCTTTCTTT.

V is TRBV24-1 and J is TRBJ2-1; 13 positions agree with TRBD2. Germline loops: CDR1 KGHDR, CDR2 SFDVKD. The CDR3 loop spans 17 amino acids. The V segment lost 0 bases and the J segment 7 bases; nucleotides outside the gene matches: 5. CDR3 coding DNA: TGTGCCACCAGTGATTTGGAACTAGCGGGGGGGCAGAATGAGCAGTTCTTC. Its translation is CATSDLELAGGQNEQFF.

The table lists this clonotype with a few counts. The CDR3 DNA reads TGTGCCAGCAGTTTAGGGGCTCTGACCTCCTACAATGAGCAGTTCTTC. This encodes CASSLGALTSYNEQFF. The genes are TRBV12-3 or TRBV12-4 and TRBJ2-1; D not certain. The V end was cut by 1 base, the J end by 0 bases, with 10 bases between. This CDR3 contains 16 residues.

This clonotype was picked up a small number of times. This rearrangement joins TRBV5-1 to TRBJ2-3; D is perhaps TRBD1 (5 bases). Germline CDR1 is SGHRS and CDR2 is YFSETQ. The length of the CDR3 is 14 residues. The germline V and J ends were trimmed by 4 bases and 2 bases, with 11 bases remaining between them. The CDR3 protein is CASSPWGPTDTQYF. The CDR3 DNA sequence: TGCGCCAGCAGCCCTTGGGGCCCCACAGATACGCAGTATTTT.

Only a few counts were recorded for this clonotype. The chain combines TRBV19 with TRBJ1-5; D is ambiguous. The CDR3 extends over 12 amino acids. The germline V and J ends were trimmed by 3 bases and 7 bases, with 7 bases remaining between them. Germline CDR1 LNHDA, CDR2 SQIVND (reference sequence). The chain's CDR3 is CASSISVQPQHF. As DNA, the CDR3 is TGTGCCAGTAGTATTTCGGTCCAGCCCCAGCATTTT. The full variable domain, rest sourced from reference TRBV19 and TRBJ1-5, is DGGITQSPKYLFRKEGQNVTLSCEQNLNHDAMYWYRQDPGQGLRLIYYSQIVNDFQKGDIAEGYSVSREKKESFPLTVTSAQKNPTAFYLCASSISVQPQHFGDGTRLSIL.

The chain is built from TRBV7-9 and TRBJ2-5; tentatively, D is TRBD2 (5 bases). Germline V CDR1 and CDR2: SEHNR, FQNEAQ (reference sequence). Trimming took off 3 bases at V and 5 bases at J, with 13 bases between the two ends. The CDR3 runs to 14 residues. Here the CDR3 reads CASSLDRRGETQYF. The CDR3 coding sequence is TGTGCCAGCAGCTTGGACCGTCGCGGGGAGACCCAGTACTTC. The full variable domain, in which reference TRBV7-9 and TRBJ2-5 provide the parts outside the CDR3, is DTGVSQNPRHKITKRGQNVTFRCDPISEHNRLYWYRQTLGQGPEFLTYFQNEAQLEKSRLLSDRFSAERPKGSFSTLEIQRTEQGDSAMYLCASSLDRRGETQYFGPGTRLLVL.

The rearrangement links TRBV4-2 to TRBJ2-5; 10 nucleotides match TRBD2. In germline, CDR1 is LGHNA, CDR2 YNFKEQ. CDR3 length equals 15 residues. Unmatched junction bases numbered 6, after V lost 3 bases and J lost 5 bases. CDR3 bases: TGTGCCAGCAGCCAGGCTAGCGGGAGAGAGGAGACCCAGTACTTC. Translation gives CASSQASGREETQYF.

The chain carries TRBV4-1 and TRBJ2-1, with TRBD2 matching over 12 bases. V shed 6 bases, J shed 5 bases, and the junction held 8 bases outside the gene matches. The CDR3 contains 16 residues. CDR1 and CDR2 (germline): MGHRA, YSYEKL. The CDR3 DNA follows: TGCGCCAGCAGTGGAGGACTAGCGGGGATAGACAATGAGCAGTTCTTC. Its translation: CASSGGLAGIDNEQFF.

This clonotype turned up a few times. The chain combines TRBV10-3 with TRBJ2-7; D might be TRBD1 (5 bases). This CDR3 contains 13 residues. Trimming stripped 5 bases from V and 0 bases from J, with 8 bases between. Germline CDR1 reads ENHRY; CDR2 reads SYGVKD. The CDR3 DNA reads TGTGCCATCAGTCCAGGGAACTCCTACGAGCAGTACTTC. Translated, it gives CAISPGNSYEQYF.

The CDR3 reads CSARAPKVANTEAFF. In DNA form, the CDR3 reads TGCAGTGCTAGAGCTCCCAAGGTAGCGAACACTGAAGCTTTCTTT. V and J are TRBV20-1 and TRBJ1-1; D ambiguous. V was cut by 1 base and J by 1 base, with 13 bases left in between. The CDR3 extends over 15 amino acids. The V gene's germline CDR1 is DFQATT and CDR2 SNEGSKA (reference sequence).

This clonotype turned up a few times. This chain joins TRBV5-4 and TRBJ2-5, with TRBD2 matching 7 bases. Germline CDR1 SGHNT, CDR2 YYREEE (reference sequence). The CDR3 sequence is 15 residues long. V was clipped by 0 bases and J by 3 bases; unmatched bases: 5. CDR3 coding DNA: TGTGCCAGCAGCTTGGGCGGGAGTGAGAAAGAGACCCAGTACTTC. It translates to CASSLGGSEKETQYF.

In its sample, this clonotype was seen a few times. CDR3 amino acids: CASSESGQGKETQYF. As DNA, the CDR3 is TGTGCCAGCAGTGAGAGCGGACAGGGGAAAGAGACCCAGTACTTC. The V gene is TRBV25-1, the J gene TRBJ2-5; 9 positions agree with TRBD1. This CDR3 is 15 amino acids long. Germline-derived CDR1 and CDR2 are MGHDK and SYGVNS. Losses at the gene ends were 3 bases for V and 3 bases for J; bases not matched to a gene: 5.

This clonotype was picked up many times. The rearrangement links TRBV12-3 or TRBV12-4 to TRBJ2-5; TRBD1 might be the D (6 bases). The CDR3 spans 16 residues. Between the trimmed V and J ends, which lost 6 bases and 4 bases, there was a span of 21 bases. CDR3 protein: CASSSRDILTGETQYF. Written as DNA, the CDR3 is TGTGCCAGCAGCAGCCGGGACATCCTGACAGGAGAGACCCAGTACTTC.

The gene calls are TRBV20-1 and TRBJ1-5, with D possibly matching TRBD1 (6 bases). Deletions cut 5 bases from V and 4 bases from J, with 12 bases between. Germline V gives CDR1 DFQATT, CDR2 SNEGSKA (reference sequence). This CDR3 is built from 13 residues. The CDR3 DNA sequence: TGCAGTGCTCCGACAGGCCCGAATCAGCCCCAGCATTTT. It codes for CSAPTGPNQPQHF.